The clone carrying this T cell receptor beta chain appeared a few times. The sample originates from a study of T-cell memory formation after mild COVID-19. Germline trimming cut 6 bases from V and 10 bases from J; bases unmatched to any gene: 6. The CDR3 extends over 12 amino acids. Germline CDR1 is SGHTA and CDR2 is FQGTGA. TCRdb analysed the 5' RACE reads with MiXCR anew, one entry per CDR3 protein. The sample holds about 160,000 distinct CDR3 sequences; roughly a third are singletons and the top ten take about 11%. This sequence joins TRBV7-3 and TRBJ2-3; 8 positions match TRBD2. The specimen was PBMCs or a T cell subset sorted from them (not recorded which). The clonotype originates from an adult woman who had mild COVID-19 (a few samples of this study predate the infection). Cell type and time point are not known. CDR3 DNA: TGTGCCAGCAGTGACGGGCGGGAGGCGCAGTATTTT. Amino acid sequence: CASSDGREAQYF.